Listed below are T cell receptor beta chains from one sample, sequenced in a study of T cell responses to AZD1222 COVID-19 vaccine. Sequenced by immunoSEQ multiplex PCR; TCRdb stores in-frame clones only, minus some. The data hold around 80,000 clones, with around nine tenths observed a single time. The sequencing used peripheral blood, collected on day 0 of AZD1222 vaccination. Receptor source: an adult in good health. CDR3s include the opening cysteine and the closing phenylalanine or tryptophan. A D gene is named only where the DNA matches it firmly. Size is omitted from some rows. Given values are once, few, many or a class for expanded clones.

.	TRBV5-4	.	TRBJ2-5	TGTGCCAGCAGCCGCCAGGATCAAGAGACCCAGTACTTC	CASSRQDQETQYF
.	TRBV28	.	TRBJ2-7	TGTGCCAGCAGGTCACTCGAGTTCGAGCAGTACTTC	CASRSLEFEQYF
.	TRBV7-2	TRBD2	TRBJ2-2	TGTGCCAGCAGCTTAGGAGCGGGGTCCACCGGGGAGCTGTTTTTT	CASSLGAGSTGELFF
once	TRBV7-9	.	TRBJ2-2	TGTGCCAGCAGCTTTCCCGCCGGGGAGCTGTTTTTT	CASSFPAGELFF
.	TRBV28	TRBD1	TRBJ1-5	TGTGCCAGCAGATCCGACAGGGGGATTCAGCCCCAGCATTTT	CASRSDRGIQPQHF
.	TRBV7-9	.	TRBJ1-5	TGTGCCAGCAGCTTAAATGGCAAGAATCAGCCCCAGCATTTT	CASSLNGKNQPQHF
few	TRBV7-9	.	TRBJ1-6	TGTGCCAGCAGCTTAACCCAGTGGTCGGGTAGTAATTCACCCCTCCACTTT	CASSLTQWSGSNSPLHF
.	TRBV15	.	TRBJ2-3	TGTGCCACCAGCACCCCCCCGTGGGCTAGCCGAGATACGCAGTATTTT	CATSTPPWASRDTQYF
once	TRBV6-5	.	TRBJ1-6	TGTGCCAACAGGATGGAGGGTCGAAATTCACCCCTCCACTTT	CANRMEGRNSPLHF
.	TRBV3-1/TRBV3-2	.	TRBJ1-1	TGTGCCAGCAGCACCCGGGGCTTGAACACTGAAGCTTTCTTT	CASSTRGLNTEAFF
.	TRBV12-3/TRBV12-4	.	TRBJ1-5	TGTGCCAGCAGTTGGGGGGAATGGCAGCCCCAGCATTTT	CASSWGEWQPQHF
.	TRBV5-6	.	TRBJ1-6	TGTGCCAGCAGCCCACCACCGGGACATTACCTCCACTTT	CASSPPPGHYLHF
.	TRBV20-1	.	TRBJ2-7	TGCAGTGCTAGTCTTCCCACCTCCTACGAGCAGTACTTC	CSASLPTSYEQYF
.	TRBV28	.	TRBJ1-2	TGTGCCAGCAGTTTTTATGCGGGTGGCTACACCTTC	CASSFYAGGYTF
.	TRBV11-2	.	TRBJ2-7	TGTGCCAGCAGCTTCCAGGTAGGGGACACCCGCTTC	CASSFQVGDTRF
.	TRBV6-4	TRBD2	TRBJ2-1	TGTGCCAGCAGTAGAGCTAGCGGGAGAAGATCGGGGTACAATGAGCAGTTCTTC	CASSRASGRRSGYNEQFF
.	TRBV9	TRBD2	TRBJ2-3	TGTGCCAGCAGCGCCTCTAGCGGGGGGGCCCCAGATACGCAGTATTTT	CASSASSGGAPDTQYF
few	TRBV28	.	TRBJ2-1	TGTGCCAGCAGTTTAAGACTCATCACCTACAATGAGCAGTTCTTC	CASSLRLITYNEQFF
.	TRBV24-1	TRBD1	TRBJ2-7	TGTGCCACCAGTACGGGACAGGGGCTCTACGAGCAGTACTTC	CATSTGQGLYEQYF
.	TRBV20-1	.	TRBJ1-3	TGCAGTGCCCGCGAAGGGAACACCATATATTTT	CSAREGNTIYF
.	TRBV6-5	.	TRBJ1-1	TGTGCCAGCACAGGGAACATGAACACTGAAGCTTTCTTT	CASTGNMNTEAFF
.	TRBV9	TRBD1	TRBJ2-5	TGTGCCAGCAGCCCTCAGGACAGGGCTGAGACCCAGTACTTC	CASSPQDRAETQYF
.	TRBV4-1	.	TRBJ2-2	TGCGCCAGCAGCCAATTAGGGTCCGGGGAGCTGTTTTTT	CASSQLGSGELFF
.	TRBV18	TRBD2	TRBJ2-1	TGTGCCAGCTGGGAGGGAGCGAGTACCTACAATGAGCAGTTCTTC	CASWEGASTYNEQFF
.	TRBV15	.	TRBJ2-2	TGTGCCACCAGAAAGGGACTTGGGGAGTCCGGGGAGCTGTTTTTT	CATRKGLGESGELFF
.	TRBV25-1	TRBD1	TRBJ2-1	TGTGCCAGCTCCCACCCGGGACAGGGGGTCTATGAGCAGTTCTTC	CASSHPGQGVYEQFF
.	TRBV6-2/TRBV6-3	.	TRBJ2-7	TGTGCCAGCAGCCCTCGGGACGGGCCCTGGATGGACGAGCAGTACTTC	CASSPRDGPWMDEQYF
.	TRBV12-5	TRBD1	TRBJ1-5	TGTGCTAGTGGTTTACAGGGGGATCAGCCCCAGCATTTT	CASGLQGDQPQHF
.	TRBV19	TRBD1	TRBJ2-7	TGTGCCAGTCGACAGGGACAATACTACGAGCAGTACTTC	CASRQGQYYEQYF
.	TRBV10-1	TRBD1	TRBJ2-3	TGCGCCAGCAGTCAGACAGGGGAGCCCACAGATACGCAGTATTTT	CASSQTGEPTDTQYF
once	TRBV7-9	.	TRBJ2-1	TGTGCCAGCAGCTTAGGCCTAACAGGGGTCGAGCGGGACAACGAGCAGTTCTTC	CASSLGLTGVERDNEQFF
.	TRBV19	.	TRBJ1-5	TGTGCCAGTAGTATAAGTCGGGGGGCAAACAATCAGCCCCAGCATTTT	CASSISRGANNQPQHF
.	TRBV27	TRBD1	TRBJ1-4	TGTGCCAGCAGCTCCACAGGGGTTAAGAATGAAAAACTGTTTTTT	CASSSTGVKNEKLFF
once	TRBV5-1	.	TRBJ2-7	TGCGCCAGCAGACCACAAGAGTTCGGCGAGCAGTACTTC	CASRPQEFGEQYF
.	TRBV19	TRBD1	TRBJ1-5	TGTGCCAGTAGTATCACAGGGGATCAGCCCCAGCATTTT	CASSITGDQPQHF
.	TRBV5-1	.	TRBJ1-3	TGCGCCAGCAGCTTGGGAATGACGGTGGATTCGGGAAACACCATATATTTT	CASSLGMTVDSGNTIYF
.	TRBV16	.	TRBJ1-5	TGTGCCAGCAGCCAGATGCAGGGAAGTTATAGCAATCAGCCCCAGCATTTT	CASSQMQGSYSNQPQHF
.	TRBV7-6	.	TRBJ2-3	TGTGCCAGCAGCTTAACATTGGGGGTAATGGCCCCAGATACGCAGTATTTT	CASSLTLGVMAPDTQYF
.	TRBV10-3	TRBD1	TRBJ2-1	TGTGCCATCAGGAACCAGGGGGACAGGAGAACCAATGAGCAGTTCTTC	CAIRNQGDRRTNEQFF
.	TRBV18	.	TRBJ1-2	TGTGCCAGCTCCTCGGACAGATCTAACTATGGCTACACCTTC	CASSSDRSNYGYTF
.	TRBV2	.	TRBJ1-3	TGTGCCAGCAGTCCCAGGGTGGCTGGAAACACCATATATTTT	CASSPRVAGNTIYF
.	TRBV19	.	TRBJ2-2	TGTGCCAGTAGCCCCCCGGGGCTAGCGACCGGGGAGCTGTTTTTT	CASSPPGLATGELFF
few	TRBV29-1	TRBD1	TRBJ1-4	TGCAGCGTTGAGTCCGGGACAGGGACGCGAAAACTGTTTTTT	CSVESGTGTRKLFF
.	TRBV15	.	TRBJ1-5	TGTGCCACCAGCAGAGATCCTCTACAGCCCCAGCATTTT	CATSRDPLQPQHF
.	TRBV5-1	.	TRBJ2-7	TGCGCCAGCAGTCAGGGGAGCTCCTACGAGCAGTACTTC	CASSQGSSYEQYF
.	TRBV28	TRBD2	TRBJ2-1	TGTGCCAGCAGTTTACGGCCGGGAGGGCTCTACAATGAGCAGTTCTTC	CASSLRPGGLYNEQFF
.	TRBV3-1/TRBV3-2	.	TRBJ1-1	TGTGCCAGCAGCCAAGGAAACAGGGCGAACACTGAAGCTTTCTTT	CASSQGNRANTEAFF
.	TRBV18	.	TRBJ2-6	TGTGCCAGCTCACCACGTCAGAGCTCTGGGGCCAACGTCCTGACTTTC	CASSPRQSSGANVLTF
.	TRBV7-2	.	TRBJ2-1	TGTGCCAGCAGCTTAGGGGGCCAATCCCGGGGGCAGTTCTTC	CASSLGGQSRGQFF
.	TRBV4-1	TRBD2	TRBJ2-3	TGCGCCAGCAGCCAAGGGGCTCAAGCGGGGGTACGCACAGATACGCAGTATTTT	CASSQGAQAGVRTDTQYF
.	TRBV7-2	TRBD2	TRBJ2-3	TGTGCCAGCACCCGTAGGCGGGGGGGTGGCACAGATACGCAGTATTTT	CASTRRRGGGTDTQYF
.	TRBV27	.	TRBJ1-1	TGTGCCAGCAGTTTCGGTTACGGAGACACTGAAGCTTTCTTT	CASSFGYGDTEAFF
.	TRBV20-1	.	TRBJ2-7	TGCAGCCGGCCCGCGGGACCCGAGCAGTACTTC	CSRPAGPEQYF